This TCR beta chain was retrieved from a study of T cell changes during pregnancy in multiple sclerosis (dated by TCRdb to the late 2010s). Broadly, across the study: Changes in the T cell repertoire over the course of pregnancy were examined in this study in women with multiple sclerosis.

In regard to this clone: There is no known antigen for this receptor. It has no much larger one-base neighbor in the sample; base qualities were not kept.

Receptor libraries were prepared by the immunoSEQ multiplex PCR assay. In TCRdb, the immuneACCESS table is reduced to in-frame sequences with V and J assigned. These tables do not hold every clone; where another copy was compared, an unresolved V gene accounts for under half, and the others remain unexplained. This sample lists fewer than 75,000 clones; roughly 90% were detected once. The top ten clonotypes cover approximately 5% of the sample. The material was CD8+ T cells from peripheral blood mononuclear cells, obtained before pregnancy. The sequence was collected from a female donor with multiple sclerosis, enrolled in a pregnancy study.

The sequenced DNA is TGTGCCAGCAGCAAAGCGGGGTTAGAGACCCAGTACTTC. Translated, this is CASSKAGLETQYF. The sequence is built from TRBV7-3 and TRBJ2-5; 7 bases in the middle match TRBD2. At the junction V is shortened by 5 bases and J by 4 bases; bases outside the gene matches: 4. The CDR3 runs 13 residues from the cysteine to the phenylalanine. Just the 39-base CDR3 DNA is kept, in frame starting at base 1. As encoded in the germline V gene, CDR1 is SGHTA while CDR2 is FQGTGA.